These T cell receptor beta chains were read from a single sample in a study of Graves' ophthalmopathy and Graves' hyperthyroidism. TCRdb re-called the multiplex PCR reads through MiXCR, storing one row per CDR3 protein. Of 300,000 to 400,000 distinct CDR3 sequences listed, 17% are singletons. The sample was peripheral blood. Every receptor here comes from an adult man with Graves' ophthalmopathy. The CDR3 runs from the conserved cysteine through the conserved F or W. D genes are given only for firm matches. Some rows have no size entry. The others give once, few or many, or a class for an expanded clone.

abundance	d_gene	v_gene	j_gene	CDR3aa	CDR3nt
NA	TRBD2	TRBV6-1	TRBJ2-2	CASTSGTNTGELFF	TGTGCCAGCACTAGCGGGACGAACACCGGGGAGCTGTTTTTT
many	TRBD1	TRBV7-9	TRBJ2-7	CASSDTGTGDAYEQYF	TGTGCCAGCAGCGATACCGGGACAGGGGATGCCTACGAGCAGTACTTC
many	NA	TRBV19	TRBJ2-2	CASSRGYAGSGELFF	TGTGCCAGTAGTCGGGGCTATGCGGGAAGCGGGGAGCTGTTTTTT
few	TRBD2	TRBV7-2	TRBJ2-5	CASSLGLAGGGETQYF	TGTGCCAGCAGCTTAGGTCTAGCGGGGGGCGGGGAGACCCAGTACTTC
many	NA	TRBV6-5	TRBJ2-7	CASKGDFLIYEQYF	TGTGCCAGCAAGGGGGATTTCCTAATCTACGAGCAGTACTTC
NA	TRBD1	TRBV6-1	TRBJ1-5	CASSPGTGEVSNQPQHF	TGTGCCAGCAGCCCCGGGACAGGGGAGGTTAGCAATCAGCCCCAGCATTTT
many	NA	TRBV27	TRBJ1-1	CASSSLVGNTEAFF	TGTGCCAGCAGTTCTCTTGTGGGAAACACTGAAGCTTTCTTT
many	NA	TRBV28	TRBJ2-4	CAGSPGLNIQYF	TGTGCCGGCAGTCCCGGACTAAACATTCAGTACTTC
many	NA	TRBV12-3/TRBV12-4	TRBJ1-1	CASSTGTRWTEAFF	TGTGCCAGCAGTACCGGGACCCGATGGACTGAAGCTTTCTTT
many	NA	TRBV20-1	TRBJ1-2	CSARTDNFSGYTF	TGCAGTGCAAGGACAGACAATTTTAGCGGCTACACCTTC
NA	NA	TRBV20-1	TRBJ1-2	CSASHNGPNYGYTF	TGCAGTGCTAGTCACAACGGACCCAACTATGGCTACACCTTC
many	TRBD1	TRBV15	TRBJ1-2	CATSSRQGSTDGYTF	TGTGCCACCAGCAGCAGACAGGGAAGTACTGATGGCTACACCTTC
many	TRBD1	TRBV20-1	TRBJ1-6	CSASIDATGHSPLHF	TGCAGTGCTAGTATAGATGCGACAGGGCATTCACCCCTCCACTTT
many	TRBD1	TRBV10-3	TRBJ1-1	CAITGQGGTEAFF	TGTGCCATCACCGGACAGGGGGGCACTGAAGCTTTCTTT
many	NA	TRBV15	TRBJ1-5	CATSRDRLEPQHF	TGTGCCACCAGCAGAGACAGGCTGGAGCCCCAGCATTTT
many	NA	TRBV30	TRBJ2-7	CAWSVSDNEQYF	TGTGCCTGGAGTGTAAGTGATAACGAGCAGTACTTC
few	NA	TRBV28	TRBJ2-7	CASSWIQLGGKPNYEQYF	TGTGCCAGCAGCTGGATCCAACTAGGCGGCAAACCAAATTACGAGCAGTACTTC
many	TRBD2	TRBV6-2/TRBV6-3	TRBJ2-5	CASSYSSSGNQETQYF	TGTGCCAGCAGTTACTCGTCTAGCGGGAACCAAGAGACCCAGTACTTC
many	NA	TRBV28	TRBJ2-7	CASSLSGGIIGYEQYF	TGTGCCAGCAGTTTGTCGGGGGGCATAATCGGTTACGAGCAGTACTTC
many	NA	TRBV6-5	TRBJ2-7	CASSFSGNGYF	TGTGCCAGCAGTTTTTCGGGTAACGGTTACTTC
many	NA	TRBV4-1	TRBJ1-6	CASSTFPGTPPLHF	TGCGCCAGCAGCACCTTTCCGGGGACTCCACCCCTCCACTTT
many	NA	TRBV30	TRBJ2-2	CAWSVLLEIGSGELFF	TGTGCCTGGAGTGTACTTCTGGAGATTGGGTCCGGGGAGCTGTTTTTT
once	NA	TRBV20-1	TRBJ1-5	CSAAHSNQPQHF	TGCAGTGCTGCACATAGCAATCAGCCCCAGCATTTT
many	TRBD2	TRBV30	TRBJ2-7	CAWSSGEGSYEQYF	TGTGCCTGGAGTTCCGGGGAGGGCTCCTACGAGCAGTACTTC
many	NA	TRBV20-1	TRBJ2-2	CSARDQQRNTGELFF	TGCAGTGCTAGAGATCAACAGAGGAACACCGGGGAGCTGTTTTTT
many	TRBD2	TRBV2	TRBJ2-7	CASSTGTSGFYEQYF	TGTGCCAGCAGTACCGGGACTAGCGGTTTCTACGAGCAGTACTTC
many	NA	TRBV15	TRBJ2-2	CATNKRKGGGFDTGELFF	TGTGCCACCAACAAGAGGAAGGGGGGTGGTTTCGACACCGGGGAGCTGTTTTTT